These 11 T cell receptor beta chains originate from one sample sequenced in a study of early T cells in non-severe SARS-CoV-2 infection. Each CDR3 protein gets one entry after TCRdb re-called the 5' RACE reads with MiXCR. The sample includes 97,000 or so distinct CDR3 sequences, about an eighth of them seen just once. Sequenced sample: whole blood. These receptor sequences come from an adult who was a healthcare worker with PCR-confirmed SARS-CoV-2 infection or an uninfected control (not recorded which).

V is TRBV5-1 and J is TRBJ2-4; TRBD2 matches at 7 bases. Losses at the gene ends were 1 base for V and 6 bases for J; bases not matched to a gene: 10. The CDR3 length is 16 residues. Per germline, CDR1 SGHRS and CDR2 YFSETQ. This CDR3 is CASSLMAGEPGNIQYF. The CDR3, as DNA: TGCGCCAGCAGCTTGATGGCGGGAGAGCCAGGAAACATTCAGTACTTC.

This clonotype was counted at least ten times. This chain joins TRBV11-3 and TRBJ2-7; the match to TRBD2 covers 8 bases. Germline CDR1 SGHNT, CDR2 YENEEA. V was clipped by 3 bases and J by 5 bases; unmatched bases: 0. The CDR3 contains 12 residues. The CDR3 is CASSLTSDEQYF. The CDR3 DNA sequence: TGTGCCAGCAGCTTGACTAGCGACGAGCAGTACTTC. The full variable domain, completed using reference TRBV11-3 and TRBJ2-7, is EAGVVQSPRYKIIEKKQPVAFWCNPISGHNTLYWYLQNLGQGPELLIRYENEEAVDDSQLPKDRFSAERLKGVDSTLKIQPAELGDSAVYLCASSLTSDEQYFGPGTRLTVT.

A few counts support this clonotype. The chain combines TRBV7-2 with TRBJ2-1; D perhaps matches TRBD1 (6 bases). The CDR3 is 12 amino acids. Deletions cut 5 bases from V and 6 bases from J, with 8 bases between. Germline V gives CDR1 SGHTA, CDR2 FQGNSA. CDR3 region: CASSQGLNEQFF. In DNA, the CDR3 is TGTGCCAGCAGCCAGGGGCTCAATGAGCAGTTCTTC.

The rearrangement uses TRBV7-2 and TRBJ2-1, with D possibly being TRBD2 (5 bases). This CDR3 is built from 15 residues. V lost 5 bases, J lost 0 bases, and 11 bases lay in between. The germline V gene encodes CDR1 SGHTA and CDR2 FQGNSA. CDR3 sequence: CASSTRGSSYNEQFF. The CDR3 DNA sequence: TGTGCCAGCAGCACCCGTGGGAGCTCCTACAATGAGCAGTTCTTC. The variable domain in full, completed from reference TRBV7-2 and TRBJ2-1, reads GAGVSQSPSNKVTEKGKDVELRCDPISGHTALYWYRQSLGQGLEFLIYFQGNSAPDKSGLPSDRFSAERTGGSVSTLTIQRTQQEDSAVYLCASSTRGSSYNEQFFGPGTRLTVL.

This clonotype was recorded at least ten times. The CDR3 DNA follows: TGTGCCAGCAGTTTATGGGGTCGGCGGGAGCCAGGGAATGAGCAGTTCTTC. This gives the protein CASSLWGRREPGNEQFF. This chain connects TRBV28 to TRBJ2-1; 7 bases match TRBD2. From germline, CDR1 is MDHEN and CDR2 SYDVKM. The junction had 12 bases not matched to a gene; V was cut back by 0 bases and J by 7 bases. The CDR3 sequence is 17 residues long.

This clonotype was detected many times. This chain uses TRBV19 with TRBJ1-5; D is unclear. The germline V gene encodes CDR1 LNHDA and CDR2 SQIVND (reference sequence). The V gene lost 7 bases and the J gene lost 6 bases, with 10 bases spanning the gap. This CDR3 contains 12 residues. The CDR3 DNA reads TGTGCCAGTAATCGACTTGGTCAGCCCCAGCATTTT. Translated: CASNRLGQPQHF.

The V gene is TRBV5-1, the J gene TRBJ2-3; 8 positions match TRBD1. V shed 4 bases, J shed 2 bases, and the junction held 6 bases outside the gene matches. The CDR3 is 15 amino acids. The germline CDR1 and CDR2 sequences are SGHRS and YFSETQ. CDR3 amino acids: CASSLGQASTDTQYF. The CDR3 DNA sequence: TGCGCCAGCAGCCTGGGACAGGCGTCCACAGATACGCAGTATTTT.

Details on this clonotype: A clone one base away is much larger, so this may be a read error. The chain joins TRBV28 to TRBJ1-4, with TRBD1 identical over 11 bases. The CDR3 spans 15 residues. J was trimmed by 7 bases and V by 6 bases; bases with no gene match: 7. Germline assignment: CDR1 MDHEN and CDR2 SYDVKM. CDR3 region: CASRSTGTGGEKLFF. CDR3 nucleotide sequence: TGTGCCAGCAGGTCCACCGGGACAGGGGGTGAAAAACTGTTTTTT.

This clonotype occurred many times. This chain connects TRBV14 to TRBJ2-7, with D unresolved. CDR1 and CDR2 (germline): SGHDN, FVKESK. V lost 3 bases and J 4 bases, leaving 7 bases between the germline ends. This CDR3 spans 12 amino acids. In nucleotides, the CDR3 is TGTGCCAGCAGCCAGACGCATTACGAGCAGTACTTC. This encodes CASSQTHYEQYF.

The rearrangement links TRBV29-1 to TRBJ2-1; D might be TRBD2 (5 bases). Trimming pared 7 bases from V and 3 bases from J, leaving 13 bases between. This CDR3 is 13 amino acids long. Germline V gene sequence: CDR1 SQVTM, CDR2 ANQGSEA. The CDR3 sequence is CSANDGVYNEQFF. DNA for the CDR3: TGCAGCGCAAACGACGGGGTCTACAATGAGCAGTTCTTC.

This clonotype was detected a few times. V is TRBV10-1 and J is TRBJ2-3, with 8 bases that match TRBD2. Looked up from germline, CDR1 is WNHNN and CDR2 is SYGVQD (reference sequence). Trimming at V came to 3 bases and at J to 0 bases, leaving 5 bases not matched to a gene. This CDR3 region has 16 residues. In DNA form, the CDR3 reads TGCGCCAGCAGTGACCTACTAGCGGCGAGCACAGATACGCAGTATTTT. Translated, it gives CASSDLLAASTDTQYF.